Reported below is one TCR beta chain. Per germline, CDR1 SGHTA and CDR2 FQGNSA. V lost 3 bases, J lost 5 bases, and 13 bases lay in between. The CDR3 covers 14 residues. These data belong to a study of blood T cell repertoires in COVID-19. Profiling relied on immunoSEQ multiplex PCR, and the TCRdb table lists in-frame clones only, not all of them. Among some 330,000 clones, more than 85% were seen once, and the ten largest hold about 18%. This clonotype was obtained from a woman aged 25 to 45 who had recovered from COVID-19. The chain uses TRBV7-2 and TRBJ2-5; possible D gene TRBD1, 5 bases. The sample consisted of PBMCs or T cells enriched from blood (not recorded which). The CDR3 loop is CASSFSGAQETQYF. CDR3 DNA sequence: TGTGCCAGCAGCTTCTCTGGGGCCCAGGAGACCCAGTACTTC.